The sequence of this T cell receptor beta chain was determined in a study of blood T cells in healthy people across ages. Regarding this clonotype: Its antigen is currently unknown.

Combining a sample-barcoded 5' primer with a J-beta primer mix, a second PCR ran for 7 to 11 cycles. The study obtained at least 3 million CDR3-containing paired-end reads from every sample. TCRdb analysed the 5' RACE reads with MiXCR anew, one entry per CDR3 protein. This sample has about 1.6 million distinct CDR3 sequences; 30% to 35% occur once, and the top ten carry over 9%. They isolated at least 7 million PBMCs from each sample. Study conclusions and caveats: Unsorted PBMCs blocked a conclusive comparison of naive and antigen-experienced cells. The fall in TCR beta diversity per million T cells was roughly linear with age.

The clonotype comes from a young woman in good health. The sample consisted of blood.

This CDR3 is CSARDYVSSGMPNEQFF. The CDR3 nucleotides read TGCAGTGCTAGAGATTACGTCTCCAGCGGGATGCCTAATGAGCAGTTCTTC. V usage is TRBV20-1 and J usage is TRBJ2-1; TRBD2 matches 7 bases. The CDR3 consists of 17 residues. Germline trimming cut 0 bases from V and 7 bases from J; bases unmatched to any gene: 15. Germline V lookup: CDR1 DFQATT, CDR2 SNEGSKA (reference sequence).